These T cell receptor beta chains were read from a single sample in a study of blood T cell repertoires in COVID-19. Here immunoSEQ multiplex PCR was the method, and the copy in TCRdb shows in-frame clones only, minus some. The table has over 85,000 clones, roughly 82% seen once. Sequencing was done on a sample of peripheral blood. All receptors derive from a woman aged 55-69 years with acute or convalescent COVID-19. Each CDR3 is given with its conserved first and last residue. Rows may omit the clone size; those that give it use once, few, many or a size class.

J: TRBJ2-3
size: NA
V: TRBV5-4
CDR3: CASSSGTGGVLDTQYF

J: TRBJ2-1
size: NA
V: TRBV10-3
CDR3: CAIRWDSRNEQFF

J: TRBJ1-2
size: NA
V: TRBV6-5
CDR3: CASSFGALDYGYTF

J: TRBJ2-1
size: NA
V: TRBV10-3
CDR3: CAISGQRGDNEQFF

J: TRBJ2-5
size: NA
V: TRBV7-2
CDR3: CASCPRTGAAETQYF

J: TRBJ1-3
size: NA
V: TRBV7-9
CDR3: CASSLAGHSASSGNTIYF

J: TRBJ2-2
size: NA
V: TRBV7-3
CDR3: CASSPDRGGTGELFF

J: TRBJ2-2
size: NA
V: TRBV6-4
CDR3: CASSDRTRANTGELFF

J: TRBJ1-2
size: NA
V: TRBV18
CDR3: CASSPDRDRGYTF

J: TRBJ2-5
size: NA
V: TRBV19
CDR3: CASRDRGHQETQYF

J: TRBJ2-5
size: NA
V: TRBV5-6
CDR3: CASSLGVETQYF

J: TRBJ1-5
size: NA
V: TRBV5-5
CDR3: CASSFSSGTGDQPQHF

J: TRBJ2-7
size: NA
V: TRBV28
CDR3: CASSIPGYRGNEQYF

J: TRBJ2-7
size: NA
V: TRBV28
CDR3: CASSLGPAQYF

J: TRBJ1-1
size: NA
V: TRBV6-2/TRBV6-3
CDR3: CASSQGASTEAFF

J: TRBJ2-3
size: NA
V: TRBV6-5
CDR3: CASRKTSGGDTQYF

J: TRBJ1-6
size: NA
V: TRBV13
CDR3: CASSSGQGRSPLHF

J: TRBJ2-3
size: once
V: TRBV11-3
CDR3: CASSYTTGDTQYF

J: TRBJ1-2
size: NA
V: TRBV27
CDR3: CASSPRGQGIANYGYTF

J: TRBJ2-7
size: once
V: TRBV27
CDR3: CASGSWFKTSGSYEQYF

J: TRBJ2-3
size: NA
V: TRBV4-3
CDR3: CASSQDLTSGGHLASTDTQYF

J: TRBJ2-7
size: NA
V: TRBV12-5
CDR3: CASGLVNQGTTYEQYF

J: TRBJ2-7
size: NA
V: TRBV6-5
CDR3: CASSYKASSYEQYF

J: TRBJ2-2
size: NA
V: TRBV2
CDR3: CASTGTSGFSGELFF

J: TRBJ1-1
size: NA
V: TRBV29-1
CDR3: CSVGGRTVEAFF

J: TRBJ1-5
size: NA
V: TRBV10-3
CDR3: CAISGVGGQPQHF

J: TRBJ2-1
size: NA
V: TRBV7-6
CDR3: CASSPRTSENNEQFF